This entry lists 8 T cell receptor beta chains sequenced from one sample in a study of T cells in Graves' hyperthyroidism and ophthalmopathy. TCR beta CDR3 regions were amplified from RNA. The TCR CDR3 first-round RT-PCR relied on the HTBI primer set. TCRdb fed the multiplex PCR reads into MiXCR, producing one record per CDR3 protein. The sample lists hundreds of thousands of distinct CDR3 sequences; 45% were seen once. Input material: peripheral blood or thyroid tissue (not recorded which). These receptor sequences come from an adult man with Graves' disease, either hyperthyroidism or ophthalmopathy (not recorded which).

This clonotype was seen a single time. The chain employs TRBV7-3 and TRBJ1-5, with 9 bases identical to TRBD1. Losses at the gene ends were 7 bases for V and 7 bases for J; bases not matched to a gene: 14. The germline V gene encodes CDR1 SGHTA and CDR2 FQGTGA. The CDR3 has 16 amino acids. For the CDR3, the DNA is TGTGCCAGCACCGGGACAGGGAGTATAGCAGGACAGCCCCAGCATTTT. Translating it yields CASTGTGSIAGQPQHF.

This clonotype was seen only a few times. The V and J genes are TRBV9 and TRBJ1-2, with D possibly TRBD1 on 5 matching bases. There are 14 residues in the CDR3. Germline assignment: CDR1 SGDLS and CDR2 YYNGEE. Trimming removed 0 bases from V and 6 bases from J, with 12 bases in between. CDR3 sequence: CASSVDLGPDGYTF. In DNA form, the CDR3 reads TGTGCCAGCAGCGTAGATTTGGGGCCCGATGGCTACACCTTC.

The chain uses TRBV20-1 and TRBJ2-7; 12 positions match TRBD2. Trimming removed 2 bases from V and 2 bases from J; junction bases left unmatched: 4. Looked up from germline, CDR1 is DFQATT and CDR2 is SNEGSKA (reference sequence). This CDR3 has 15 residues. The CDR3: CSARHGLAGPYEQYF. DNA for the CDR3: TGCAGTGCTAGACACGGACTAGCGGGGCCCTACGAGCAGTACTTC.

This clonotype turned up a few times. V usage is TRBV5-5 and J usage is TRBJ1-6; a weak D match, TRBD1 (6 bases). Germline assignment: CDR1 SGHKS and CDR2 YYEKEE (reference sequence). The CDR3 covers 15 residues. Trimming pared 3 bases from V and 9 bases from J, leaving 16 bases between. CDR3 in DNA: TGTGCCAGCAGCTCCGACAGGCTCGATCTTTCACCCCTCCACTTT. Translating it yields CASSSDRLDLSPLHF. Variable domain in full (rest from reference TRBV5-5 and TRBJ1-6): DAGVTQSPTHLIKTRGQQVTLRCSPISGHKSVSWYQQVLGQGPQFIFQYYEKEERGRGNFPDRFSARQFPNYSSELNVNALLLGDSALYLCASSSDRLDLSPLHFGNGTRLTVT.

This clonotype was observed a handful of times. The J gene is TRBJ2-7, the V gene TRBV7-9; D may match TRBD1 or TRBD2 (5 bases each). CDR1 is SEHNR and CDR2 is FQNEAQ in the germline V gene (reference sequence). CDR3 length: 15 residues. V dropped 5 bases and J dropped 6 bases, with 20 bases sitting between them. DNA of the CDR3: TGTGCCAGCAGCCGAGGGGTCGTGGGGCTGAGCGAGCAGTACTTC. Residues: CASSRGVVGLSEQYF.

There are many counts of this clonotype. In DNA, the CDR3 is TGTGCCAGCAGTGGCAGCGGAGGCAACTATGGCTACACCTTC. Amino acid sequence: CASSGSGGNYGYTF. This rearrangement joins TRBV12-3 or TRBV12-4 to TRBJ1-2; D remains ambiguous. The CDR3 has 14 amino acids. V shed 5 bases and J shed 2 bases, with 12 bases lying between them.

The chain uses TRBV9 and TRBJ1-2; 9 bases align to TRBD1. There are 16 residues in the CDR3. CDR1 is SGDLS and CDR2 is YYNGEE in the germline V gene. The V gene end was trimmed by 3 bases and the J gene end by 7 bases; junction bases not matched to a gene: 13. CDR3 residues: CASSAIGTGLNGGYTF. The CDR3 DNA follows: TGTGCCAGCAGCGCAATCGGGACAGGGCTTAACGGTGGCTACACCTTC.

For this clonotype: One junction end does not reproduce the germline sequence, and a read error may be involved. The chain links TRBV12-3 or TRBV12-4 to TRBJ2-5; 7 nucleotides agree with TRBD2. There are 12 residues in the CDR3. CDR3 in DNA: TGTGCCAGTAGTTTCGGGGAGGGGACCCAGTACTTC. This gives the protein CASSFGEGTQYF.